These 6 T cell receptor beta chains came from one sample sequenced in a study of T-cell reconstitution after alpha-beta-depleted transplantation in children (dated by TCRdb to 2015 to 2016). The treatment or condition label on this specimen signifies: allogeneic hematopoietic cell transplantation with graft depleted of TCRalphabeta T cells and CD19 B cells. Libraries were prepared through PCR. Instrument used: Illumina HiSeq 2500. Molecular barcoding was employed in the preparation of TCR libraries, with unique molecular identifiers being used to normalize TCRbeta repertoire quantification. TCRdb reworked the public reads: Q25 trimming with fastp, MiXCR clone assembly, productive beta chains retained. Every CDR3 protein is listed once, alongside the most common genes and DNA of its rows. The sample includes fewer than 500,000 distinct CDR3 sequences, with 43% observed a single time. In total, the top ten clones hold approximately 25% of the sample.

The input for sequencing was PBMCs, taken before TCRalphabeta/CD19-depleted stem cell transplant. These receptors were obtained from a girl aged 2 to 10 with aplastic anemia, due to receive a stem cell transplant.

This clonotype was detected a few times. The chain has TRBV30 and TRBJ1-4; D is undetermined. Trimming pared 3 bases from V and 0 bases from J, leaving 8 bases between. CDR1 and CDR2 (germline): GTSNPN, SVGIG (reference sequence). This CDR3 contains 14 residues. CDR3 amino acids: CAWSGVATNEKLFF. CDR3 sequence (DNA): TGTGCCTGGAGCGGGGTTGCAACTAATGAAAAACTGTTTTTT.

This clonotype was counted between two and nine times. The chain uses TRBV20-1 and TRBJ1-1, with 11 nucleotides matching TRBD1. Trimming at V came to 6 bases and at J to 2 bases, leaving 8 bases not matched to a gene. The CDR3 sequence is 15 residues long. Germline V gene data show CDR1 as DFQATT and CDR2 as SNEGSKA (reference sequence). CDR3: CSAPRTGGPNTEAFF. CDR3 sequence (DNA): TGCAGTGCGCCTCGGACAGGGGGCCCTAACACTGAAGCTTTCTTT.

This clonotype was seen a single time. This rearrangement joins TRBV7-6 to TRBJ1-1; the D gene is possibly TRBD1 (5 bases). V was clipped by 0 bases and J by 5 bases, with 13 bases between them. This CDR3 is built from 15 residues. The germline CDR1 and CDR2 sequences are SGHVS and FNYEAQ. CDR3 loop: CASSLAVGGGTEAFF. The CDR3 DNA sequence: TGTGCCAGCAGCTTAGCGGTGGGGGGGGGGACTGAAGCTTTCTTT. Drawing the rest from reference TRBV7-6 and TRBJ1-1, the complete variable domain is GAGVSQSPRYKVTKRGQDVALRCDPISGHVSLYWYRQALGQGPEFLTYFNYEAQQDKSGLPNDRFSAERPEGSISTLTIQRTEQRDSAMYRCASSLAVGGGTEAFFGQGTRLTVV.

This clonotype was seen ten or more times. The chain couples TRBV27 to TRBJ2-7; possibly TRBD1 or TRBD2 for D (5 bases each). This CDR3 has 16 amino acids. The germline V gene encodes CDR1 MNHEY and CDR2 SMNVEV (reference sequence). V was pared by 5 bases and J by 2 bases, with 19 bases between. The CDR3 region has the DNA TGTGCCAGCAGTCCCCCCCTGGCAGGGACCCCCTACGAGCAGTACTTC. It encodes CASSPPLAGTPYEQYF.

To note about this clonotype: One base away lies a much larger clone, so this may be a sequencing read error. J is TRBJ2-1 and V is TRBV2, with 11 bases aligning to TRBD2. The CDR3 is 13 amino acids. Germline-derived CDR1 and CDR2 are SNHLY and FYNNEI. The CDR3 here is CVSQLAGVGEQFF. CDR3 coding DNA: TGTGTCAGCCAACTAGCGGGAGTTGGGGAGCAGTTCTTC.

The rearrangement joins TRBV10-3 to TRBJ2-7; TRBD2 matches 7 bases. CDR1 and CDR2 (germline): ENHRY, SYGVKD. Trimming took 9 bases from V and 4 from J; bases not matched to a gene: 9. The CDR3 sequence is 13 residues long. CDR3 nucleotide sequence: TGTGCCATGTCCAGCGGGAAGGGATACGAGCAGTACTTC. Protein: CAMSSGKGYEQYF.